Listed here is a single TCR beta chain. The data belong to a study of blood T cell repertoires in COVID-19. Germline CDR1 and CDR2: MNHEY and SVGEGT. Unmatched junction bases numbered 10, after V lost 2 bases and J lost 0 bases. The CDR3 is 18 residues long. Original processing methods: Scientists estimated how many nucleated cells there were by amplifying reference gene primers. Sequencing was performed with immunoSEQ multiplex PCR; in TCRdb, only in-frame clones are kept and a portion is missing. That table supplies the V and J calls and clone size; D and trimming were determined from the DNA. The profile shows roughly 200,000 clones, roughly 84% of them singletons.

This chain connects TRBV6-2 or TRBV6-3 to TRBJ1-5; 7 positions match TRBD1. The sample consisted of peripheral blood. This TCR came from a human donor in a cohort sampled during active COVID-19. The CDR3 bases are TGTGCCAGCAGTTACCCGGACAGGACCACCTATAGCAATCAGCCCCAGCATTTT. Amino acids: CASSYPDRTTYSNQPQHF.